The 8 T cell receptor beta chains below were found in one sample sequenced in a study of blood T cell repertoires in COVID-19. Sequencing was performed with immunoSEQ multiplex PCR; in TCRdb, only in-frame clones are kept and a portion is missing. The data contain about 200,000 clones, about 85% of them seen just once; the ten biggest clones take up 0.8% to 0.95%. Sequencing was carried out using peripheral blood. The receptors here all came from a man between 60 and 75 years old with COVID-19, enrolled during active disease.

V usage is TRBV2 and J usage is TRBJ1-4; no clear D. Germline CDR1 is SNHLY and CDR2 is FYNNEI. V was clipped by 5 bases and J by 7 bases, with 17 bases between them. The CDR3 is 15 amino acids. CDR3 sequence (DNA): TGTGCCAGCAGTTCCCCCCGCGGGGAAGGTGAAAAACTGTTTTTT. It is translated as CASSSPRGEGEKLFF.

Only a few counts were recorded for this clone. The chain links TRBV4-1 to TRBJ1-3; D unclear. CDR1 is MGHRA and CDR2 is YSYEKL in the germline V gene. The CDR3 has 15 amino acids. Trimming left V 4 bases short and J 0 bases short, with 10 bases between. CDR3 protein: CASSRDGSSGNTIYF. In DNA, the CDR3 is TGCGCCAGCAGCCGAGACGGGTCCTCTGGAAACACCATATATTTT.

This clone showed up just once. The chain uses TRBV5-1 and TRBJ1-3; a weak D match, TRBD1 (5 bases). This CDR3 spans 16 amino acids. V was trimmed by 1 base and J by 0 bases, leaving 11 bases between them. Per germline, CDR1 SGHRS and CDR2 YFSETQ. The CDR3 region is CASSLMGLVSGNTIYF. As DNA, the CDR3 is TGCGCCAGCAGCTTGATGGGACTGGTCTCTGGAAACACCATATATTTT.

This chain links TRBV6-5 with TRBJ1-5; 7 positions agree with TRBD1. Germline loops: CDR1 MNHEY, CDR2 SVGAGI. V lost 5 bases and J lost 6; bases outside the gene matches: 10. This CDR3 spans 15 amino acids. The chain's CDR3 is CASSPQDRVLQPQHF. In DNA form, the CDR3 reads TGTGCCAGCAGTCCCCAAGACAGGGTTCTTCAGCCCCAGCATTTT.

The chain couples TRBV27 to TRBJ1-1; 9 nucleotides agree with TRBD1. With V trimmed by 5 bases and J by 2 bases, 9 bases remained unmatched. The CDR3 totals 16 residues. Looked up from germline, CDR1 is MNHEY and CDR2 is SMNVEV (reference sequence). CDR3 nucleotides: TGTGCCAGCAGTATCGGGACAGGGTCCCGAAACACTGAAGCTTTCTTT. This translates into CASSIGTGSRNTEAFF.

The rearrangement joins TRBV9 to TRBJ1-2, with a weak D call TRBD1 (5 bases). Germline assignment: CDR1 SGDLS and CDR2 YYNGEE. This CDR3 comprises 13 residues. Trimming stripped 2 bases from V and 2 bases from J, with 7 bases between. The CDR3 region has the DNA TGTGCCAGCAGCGTGAGACAGAACTATGGCTACACCTTC. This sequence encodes CASSVRQNYGYTF.

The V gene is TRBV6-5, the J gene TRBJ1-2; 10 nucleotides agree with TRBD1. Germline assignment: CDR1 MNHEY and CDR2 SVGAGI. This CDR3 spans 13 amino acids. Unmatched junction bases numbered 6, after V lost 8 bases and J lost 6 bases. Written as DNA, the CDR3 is TGTGCCAGCCTAAGGGACAGGGGTGATGGCTACACCTTC. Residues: CASLRDRGDGYTF.

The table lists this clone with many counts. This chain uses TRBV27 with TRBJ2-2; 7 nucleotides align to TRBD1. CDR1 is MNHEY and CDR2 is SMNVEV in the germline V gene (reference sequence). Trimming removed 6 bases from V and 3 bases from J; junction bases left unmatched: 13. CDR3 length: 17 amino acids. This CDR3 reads CASRVTGTLGYTGELFF. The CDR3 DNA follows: TGTGCCAGCAGGGTGACAGGGACCCTTGGGTACACCGGGGAGCTGTTTTTT.